The following is a T cell receptor (beta chain) sequence with its context. The CDR3 length is 17 residues. The V and J ends lost 3 bases and 0 bases respectively, with 17 bases between them. The V gene's germline CDR1 is LGHNA and CDR2 YSLEER. Original processing methods: From reference gene primer amplification, estimates of nucleated cell counts were derived. Sequencing used immunoSEQ multiplex PCR; TCRdb keeps in-frame clones, though not all of them. For V, J and clone size, that table is used; D and trimming come from the DNA. The sample yields about 190,000 clones, 78% seen once. The sample belongs to a study of blood T cell repertoires in COVID-19. Overall study context: Collection of acute and convalescent COVID-19 samples took place in the United States, Italy and Spain. PBMCs, B-cell-depleted T cells, or T cells were the source of the cDNA or gDNA that made up the material.

Sequenced material: peripheral blood. The TCR sequence derives from a woman older than 75 with active or convalescent COVID-19. This chain connects TRBV4-3 to TRBJ1-1; possibly TRBD1 for D (5 bases). The CDR3 protein is CASSHHPRGELNTEAFF. CDR3 nucleotides: TGCGCCAGCAGCCACCACCCGCGGGGGGAGCTGAACACTGAAGCTTTCTTT.